This T cell receptor (beta chain) was retrieved from a study of blood T cell repertoires in COVID-19. Germline CDR1 is WNHNN and CDR2 is SYGVQD (reference sequence). Trimming took 9 bases from V and 6 from J, leaving 12 bases between them. The CDR3 has 12 amino acids. Some clones are missing from TCRdb's copy, which holds only in-frame ones; the method was immunoSEQ multiplex PCR. This table holds about 41,000 clones, about 88% found once. The sequenced sample was peripheral blood. The sequence derives from a human donor in a cohort sampled during active COVID-19. V is TRBV10-1 and J is TRBJ2-4; tentatively, D is TRBD2 (6 bases). CDR3: CAREGWGNIQYF. Written as DNA, the CDR3 is TGCGCCAGGGAGGGGTGGGGAAACATTCAGTACTTC.